This T cell receptor (beta chain) was captured in a study of molecular identifiers for immune sequencing clone quantification. For the study at large: In replicates, RNA from around 20,000 or 100,000 naive CD8 cells was divided five ways and four parts were sequenced.

Study findings and constraints: Sharing of a barcode by identical TCR molecules could cause highly expanded clone sizes to be underestimated.

It was with previously described methods and listed TCR primers that bulk TCR libraries were made. TCRdb re-analysed the PCR reads in MiXCR, keeping a single row per CDR3 protein. The sample includes 490,000 or so distinct CDR3 sequences, about 25% of them seen just once. The CDR3 runs to 16 residues. Germline loops: CDR1 MNHEY, CDR2 SVGAGI. V shed 6 bases, J shed 3 bases, and the junction held 13 bases outside the gene matches. This clonotype was seen only a few times. Antigen specificity is unknown. This clonotype originated in a human donor in good health. Some libraries in this study had Jurkat cell RNA spiked in. The specimen sequenced was naive CD8+ T cells from blood, with Jurkat cell RNA spiked in. As for subset: FACS-sorted CD8+CD4-CCR7+CD45RA+ naive T cells. This chain links TRBV6-5 with TRBJ2-7, with TRBD2 matching over 8 bases. This CDR3 is CASSPLAGGNSYEQYF. In DNA, the CDR3 is TGTGCCAGCAGCCCACTTGCGGGGGGCAATAGCTACGAGCAGTACTTC.